This entry lists 24 T cell receptor beta chains sequenced from one sample in a study of breast tumors, draining lymph nodes, adjacent tissues. Via MiXCR, TCRdb re-called the multiplex PCR reads, giving one row per CDR3 protein. The repertoire has under 20,000 distinct CDR3 sequences, about 60% of them found once; the top ten carry approximately 18%. Sequencing input: tumor-adjacent breast tissue. Every receptor here comes from a female donor with breast cancer. Some clones in this sample may be carry-over from other donors' samples.

In its sample, this clonotype was seen many times. This may be a read error: a much more frequent sequence differs by one nucleotide. The gene calls are TRBV6-1 and TRBJ1-5; D is possibly TRBD1 (5 bases). The CDR3 has 13 amino acids. Looked up from germline, CDR1 is MNHNS and CDR2 is SASEGT. CDR3 sequence: CASSPGSKQPQHF. The CDR3 DNA reads TGTGCCAGCAGTCCAGGGAGCAAACAGCCCCAGCATTTT.

This clonotype was seen many times. J is TRBJ2-5 and V is TRBV20-1; D might be TRBD1 (6 bases). V shed 4 bases and J shed 4 bases, with 13 bases lying between them. CDR3 length equals 13 residues. CDR1 and CDR2 from the germline V gene are DFQATT and SNEGSKA (reference sequence). CDR3 residues: CSAIHRDSETQYF. CDR3 bases: TGCAGTGCTATTCACAGGGATTCAGAGACCCAGTACTTC.

The chain joins TRBV2 to TRBJ2-7; 8 bases are shared with TRBD1. The CDR3 runs to 16 residues. Germline values: CDR1 SNHLY, CDR2 FYNNEI. The J segment lost 5 bases and the V segment lost 2 bases, leaving 11 bases of the junction unmatched. CDR3 in DNA: TGTGCCAGCAGTGAAACCGCGACAGGGGTGGGTAACGAGCAGTACTTC. As protein: CASSETATGVGNEQYF.

By frequency in the sample, this clonotype is medium-sized. The rearrangement links TRBV18 to TRBJ2-5, with D perhaps matching TRBD2 (6 bases). V lost 3 bases and J lost 2, with 7 bases in between. The V gene's germline CDR1 is KGHSH and CDR2 LQKENI. This CDR3 comprises 13 residues. The CDR3 bases are TGTGCCAGCTCACCGGGGGGTCAAGAGACCCAGTACTTC. Amino acids: CASSPGGQETQYF.

By share of the sample, this clonotype is medium-sized. J is TRBJ2-2 and V is TRBV9; 9 bases match TRBD1. CDR1 and CDR2 from the germline V gene are SGDLS and YYNGEE. The V and J ends lost 4 bases and 4 bases, in that order; junction bases with no gene match: 8. This CDR3 is 16 amino acids long. CDR3 region: CASSPGGTGSTGELFF. The CDR3 DNA reads as TGTGCCAGCAGCCCTGGGGGGACAGGGAGCACCGGGGAGCTGTTTTTT.

This clonotype was counted once. V and J are TRBV20-1 and TRBJ2-7; 7 bases are shared with TRBD2. The V and J ends lost 6 bases and 3 bases, in that order; junction bases with no gene match: 8. CDR3 length: 13 amino acids. Looked up from germline, CDR1 is DFQATT and CDR2 is SNEGSKA (reference sequence). CDR3 coding DNA: TGCAGTGCCAGCGGGGCGTTAGACTACGAGCAGTACTTC. Amino acid sequence: CSASGALDYEQYF.

The chain is built from TRBV3-1 and TRBJ2-7; TRBD2 is a possible D gene (5 bases). Per germline, CDR1 LGHDT and CDR2 YNNKEL (reference sequence). Trimming stripped 2 bases from V and 4 bases from J, with 12 bases between. The CDR3 covers 14 residues. The DNA for the CDR3 is TGTGCCAGCAGCCAATCGGGGTGGGAATACGAGCAGTACGTC. This encodes CASSQSGWEYEQYV.

The chain uses TRBV19 and TRBJ1-2; the D gene is possibly TRBD1 (5 bases). V was shortened by 10 bases and J by 7 bases, with 13 bases between the two germline ends. The CDR3 length is 11 residues. The germline gives CDR1 LNHDA, CDR2 SQIVND (reference sequence). CDR3: CATADGGGYTF. The DNA of the CDR3 is TGTGCCACCGCCGATGGGGGTGGCTACACCTTC.

Of note for this clonotype: The DNA is omitted, as the CDR3 cannot be located on it reliably, and the CDR3 follows TCRdb's listing. The chain is built from TRBV29-1 and TRBJ2-1; the table's D gene call, TRBD1, was not cross checked with the DNA. The CDR3 is made up of 19 amino acids, end residues included. The V gene's germline CDR1 is SQVTM and CDR2 ANQGSEA. CDR3 amino acids: CSSIYLCSVDVGAGNEQFF.

This clonotype was observed once. The V and J genes are TRBV14 and TRBJ2-5; no firm D call. Germline V CDR1 and CDR2: SGHDN, FVKESK. The CDR3 contains 14 residues. Trimming took off 1 base at V and 5 bases at J, with 11 bases between the two ends. CDR3 sequence reads: CASSQGLGLETQYF. CDR3 nucleotides: TGTGCCAGCAGCCAAGGCCTTGGTTTGGAGACCCAGTACTTC.

This clonotype was detected once. V and J are TRBV4-1 and TRBJ1-5; 8 nucleotides line up with TRBD1. V shed 4 bases, J shed 4 bases, and the junction held 6 bases outside the gene matches. This CDR3 is built from 15 residues. In germline, CDR1 is MGHRA, CDR2 YSYEKL. DNA of the CDR3: TGCGCCAGCAGCCCCCGACAGGGGAGTAATCAGCCCCAGCATTTT. Amino acid sequence: CASSPRQGSNQPQHF.

The chain recombines TRBV19 with TRBJ2-3; a weak D match, TRBD2 (5 bases). Between the trimmed V and J ends, which lost 5 bases and 0 bases, there was a span of 12 bases. The germline V gene has CDR1 LNHDA and CDR2 SQIVND (reference sequence). CDR3 size: 15 residues. CDR3 amino acids: CASSQDWGSTDTQYF. The CDR3 DNA sequence: TGTGCCAGTAGTCAGGACTGGGGTAGCACAGATACGCAGTATTTT. The variable domain in full, completed from reference TRBV19 and TRBJ2-3, reads DGGITQSPKYLFRKEGQNVTLSCEQNLNHDAMYWYRQDPGQGLRLIYYSQIVNDFQKGDIAEGYSVSREKKESFPLTVTSAQKNPTAFYLCASSQDWGSTDTQYFGPGTRLTVL.

The rearrangement uses TRBV24-1 and TRBJ2-7; 11 bases match TRBD2. V shed 9 bases and J 3 bases; nucleotides not matched to a gene: 9. Per the germline V gene, CDR1 is KGHDR and CDR2 is SFDVKD. The CDR3 totals 15 residues. CDR3 in DNA: TGTGCCACCTCTGGGACTAGCGGAAATAACTACGAGCAGTACTTC. Its protein product is CATSGTSGNNYEQYF.

This clonotype was counted between two and nine times. The rearrangement links TRBV7-9 to TRBJ2-1; the D gene is possibly TRBD2 (6 bases). The CDR3 loop spans 14 amino acids. Germline lookup yields CDR1 SEHNR and CDR2 FQNEAQ (reference sequence). The germline V and J ends were trimmed by 3 bases and 4 bases, with 10 bases remaining between them. CDR3 protein: CASSFRLGYNEQFF. CDR3 nucleotides: TGTGCCAGCAGCTTTAGACTAGGGTACAATGAGCAGTTCTTC. Full variable domain (rest looked up from reference TRBV7-9 and TRBJ2-1): DTGVSQNPRHKITKRGQNVTFRCDPISEHNRLYWYRQTLGQGPEFLTYFQNEAQLEKSRLLSDRFSAERPKGSFSTLEIQRTEQGDSAMYLCASSFRLGYNEQFFGPGTRLTVL.

The genes are TRBV12-3 or TRBV12-4 and TRBJ2-1; TRBD1 matches 8 bases. CDR3 length: 14 residues. With V trimmed by 8 bases and J by 5 bases, 8 bases remained unmatched. CDR3 protein: CASGSGTGHNEQFF. CDR3 in DNA: TGTGCCAGCGGATCCGGGACAGGACACAATGAGCAGTTCTTC.

This clonotype came up many times. This sequence joins TRBV25-1 and TRBJ2-5; 8 nucleotides agree with TRBD2. Germline values: CDR1 MGHDK, CDR2 SYGVNS. Trimming at V came to 1 base and at J to 5 bases, leaving 12 bases not matched to a gene. This CDR3 is 17 amino acids long. In nucleotides, the CDR3 is TGTGCCAGCAGTGAATTTCCCCAAGCGGGGGCTGAGGAGACCCAGTACTTC. Translated: CASSEFPQAGAEETQYF.

At least ten counts were recorded for this clonotype. The J gene is TRBJ2-5, the V gene TRBV2; D gene uncertain. The V gene's germline CDR1 is SNHLY and CDR2 FYNNEI. With 1 base removed from V and 8 bases from J, the gap between germline ends came to 14 bases. This CDR3 is 14 amino acids long. The CDR3 nucleotides read TGTGCCAGCAGTGAAGGGTACGCTATGGGAACCCAGTACTTC. This gives the protein CASSEGYAMGTQYF.

This chain uses TRBV29-1 with TRBJ2-1, with D hard to call. Germline V lookup: CDR1 SQVTM, CDR2 ANQGSEA. The CDR3 sequence is 13 residues long. The V end lost 5 bases, the J end lost 0 bases, and 8 bases lay between the germline ends. DNA of the CDR3: TGCAGCGTTTTAGCCTACTCCTACAATGAGCAGTTCTTC. It codes for CSVLAYSYNEQFF.

The chain uses TRBV6-1 and TRBJ1-6; 7 bases fit TRBD1. The junction had 5 bases not matched to a gene; V was cut back by 8 bases and J by 7 bases. The CDR3 sequence is 13 residues long. The germline gives CDR1 MNHNS, CDR2 SASEGT. CDR3 residues: CASGQVSNSPLHF. The CDR3 region has the DNA TGTGCCAGCGGACAGGTCTCGAATTCACCCCTCCACTTT.

This clonotype was recorded at least ten times. The CDR3 region is CASSVEDFPVNTEAFF. The CDR3 DNA sequence: TGTGCCAGCAGCGTAGAGGATTTCCCAGTGAACACTGAAGCTTTCTTT. The chain is built from TRBV9 and TRBJ1-1; D is unclear. Trimming pared 0 bases from V and 0 bases from J, leaving 12 bases between. CDR1 is SGDLS and CDR2 is YYNGEE in the germline V gene. The CDR3 totals 16 residues.

This clonotype was observed once. The rearrangement links TRBV2 to TRBJ2-5, with D possibly matching TRBD2 (6 bases). This CDR3 is built from 14 residues. V was shortened by 4 bases and J by 2 bases, with 11 bases between the two germline ends. CDR1 and CDR2 from the germline V gene are SNHLY and FYNNEI. CDR3 loop: CASSGTMMQETQYF. The CDR3 DNA follows: TGTGCCAGCAGTGGGACTATGATGCAAGAGACCCAGTACTTC.

This clonotype came up many times. The chain uses TRBV14 and TRBJ2-2; D perhaps matches TRBD1 (6 bases). CDR1 and CDR2 (germline): SGHDN, FVKESK. The CDR3 is 16 residues long. V shed 2 bases and J shed 7 bases, with 17 bases lying between them. The CDR3 reads CASSQRITGFGGELFF. The DNA of the CDR3 is TGTGCCAGCAGCCAACGAATAACAGGGTTCGGCGGGGAGCTGTTTTTT.

V usage is TRBV7-9 and J usage is TRBJ2-1, with 11 bases lining up with TRBD2. CDR1 is SEHNR, CDR2 FQNEAQ, per germline (reference sequence). After removal of 5 bases from V and 3 bases from J, the junction contained 3 bases not matched to a gene. The CDR3 is made up of 15 amino acids. The CDR3 DNA reads as TGTGCCAGCAGCGTGGGACTAGCGGACTACAATGAGCAGTTCTTC. Translation: CASSVGLADYNEQFF. Complete variable domain (other parts from reference TRBV7-9 and TRBJ2-1): DTGVSQNPRHKITKRGQNVTFRCDPISEHNRLYWYRQTLGQGPEFLTYFQNEAQLEKSRLLSDRFSAERPKGSFSTLEIQRTEQGDSAMYLCASSVGLADYNEQFFGPGTRLTVL.

The CDR3 region has the DNA TGTGCCAGCAGTGAGGGACAGGTCGTTGCAGGAGCCATATATTTT. It translates to CASSEGQVVAGAIYF. The gene calls are TRBV6-1 and TRBJ1-3; TRBD1 aligns across 8 bases. The CDR3 is 15 residues long. Germline CDR1 is MNHNS and CDR2 is SASEGT. The ends lost 3 bases at V and 11 bases at J; junction bases unmatched: 12.